Shown below are 8 T cell receptor beta chains from a single sample sequenced in a study of early T cells in non-severe SARS-CoV-2 infection. TCRdb reanalysed the 5' RACE reads using MiXCR and keeps one entry per CDR3 protein. The sample consists of about 25,000 distinct CDR3 sequences, roughly 4% of them appearing once. Sequencing was done on a sample of whole blood. These receptors were taken from an adult who was a healthcare worker with PCR-confirmed SARS-CoV-2 infection or an uninfected control (not recorded which).

There are many counts of this clonotype. The chain employs TRBV7-9 and TRBJ2-5; TRBD2 matches at 8 bases. The CDR3 is 12 amino acids. The ends lost 6 bases at V and 4 bases at J; junction bases unmatched: 1. Germline lookup yields CDR1 SEHNR and CDR2 FQNEAQ (reference sequence). CDR3 in amino acids: CASRREAETQYF. The CDR3 nucleotides read TGTGCCAGCAGGCGGGAGGCAGAGACCCAGTACTTC.

This clonotype was recorded many times. The J gene is TRBJ2-2, the V gene TRBV9, with TRBD2 as a possible D gene (6 bases). CDR3 size: 16 residues. Trimming pared 0 bases from V and 4 bases from J, leaving 13 bases between. The germline V gene has CDR1 SGDLS and CDR2 YYNGEE. The CDR3 DNA reads as TGTGCCAGCAGCGTAGGAAGTAGCGGAAGCACCGGGGAGCTGTTTTTT. It codes for CASSVGSSGSTGELFF.

J is TRBJ1-1 and V is TRBV12-3 or TRBV12-4; 8 nucleotides agree with TRBD1. Losses at the gene ends were 3 bases for V and 2 bases for J; bases not matched to a gene: 8. This CDR3 contains 16 residues. The CDR3 loop is CASSFFMDRVNTEAFF. In nucleotides, the CDR3 is TGTGCCAGCAGTTTTTTTATGGACAGGGTTAACACTGAAGCTTTCTTT.

This clonotype has at least ten counts. This sequence joins TRBV11-2 and TRBJ2-3; no reliable D call. Germline V gene lookup returns CDR1 SGHAT and CDR2 FQNNGV. The CDR3 consists of 13 residues. Trimming took off 3 bases at V and 0 bases at J, with 4 bases between the two ends. CDR3 bases: TGTGCCAGCAGCTTTTTTAGCACAGATACGCAGTATTTT. Its translation: CASSFFSTDTQYF.

This clonotype is medium-sized in the sample. The chain links TRBV27 to TRBJ2-7; D may be TRBD2 (6 bases). V lost 5 bases and J lost 2, with 13 bases in between. Germline CDR1 is MNHEY and CDR2 is SMNVEV (reference sequence). CDR3 length: 14 amino acids. CDR3 bases: TGTGCCAGCAGTGCCGCGGAGGGTGCCTACGAGCAGTACTTC. Its translation: CASSAAEGAYEQYF.

This clonotype was seen repeatedly, ten times or more. V and J are TRBV12-3 or TRBV12-4 and TRBJ1-1, with D uncertain. The CDR3 sequence is 11 residues long. Between the trimmed V and J ends, which lost 0 bases and 11 bases, there was a span of 7 bases. The CDR3, as DNA: TGTGCCAGCAGTTTAGCCGGGGAGGCTTTCTTT. Translation gives CASSLAGEAFF.

In its sample, this clonotype was seen many times. This chain uses TRBV11-2 with TRBJ2-7, with D perhaps TRBD1 or TRBD2 (5 bases each). This CDR3 is 13 amino acids long. In germline, CDR1 is SGHAT, CDR2 FQNNGV. V lost 5 bases, J lost 7 bases, and 15 bases lay in between. This chain's CDR3 is CASSPGPLREQYF. The DNA for the CDR3 is TGTGCCAGCAGCCCGGGGCCTTTGAGGGAGCAGTACTTC.

The rearrangement uses TRBV7-2 and TRBJ1-6; tentative D call: TRBD1 (5 bases). V lost 6 bases, J lost 9 bases, and 18 bases lay in between. Germline assignment: CDR1 SGHTA and CDR2 FQGNSA. CDR3 length equals 15 residues. Here the CDR3 DNA reads TGTGCCAGCAGGCTAAGGGACTTGGGAAGTTCACCCCTCCACTTT. Protein: CASRLRDLGSSPLHF.